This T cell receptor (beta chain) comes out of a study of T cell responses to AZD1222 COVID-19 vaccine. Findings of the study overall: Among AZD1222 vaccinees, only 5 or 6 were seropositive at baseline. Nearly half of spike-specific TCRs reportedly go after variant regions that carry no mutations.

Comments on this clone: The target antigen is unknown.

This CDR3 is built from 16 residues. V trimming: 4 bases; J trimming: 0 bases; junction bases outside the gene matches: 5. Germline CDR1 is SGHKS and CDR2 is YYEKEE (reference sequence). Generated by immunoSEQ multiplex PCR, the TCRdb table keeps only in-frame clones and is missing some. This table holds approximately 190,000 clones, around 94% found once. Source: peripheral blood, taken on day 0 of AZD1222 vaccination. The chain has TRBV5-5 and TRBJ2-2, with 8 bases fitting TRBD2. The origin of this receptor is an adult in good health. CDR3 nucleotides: TGTGCCAGCAGCCCGCTAGCGGGCACGAACACCGGGGAGCTGTTTTTT. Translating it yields CASSPLAGTNTGELFF.